One TCR beta chain is described in this entry. Its antigen remains unknown. This specimen includes other DNA sequences encoding the same CDR3. This sample is part of a study of T cell repertoires in ileal Crohn's disease. Profiling relied on immunoSEQ multiplex PCR, and the TCRdb table lists in-frame clones only, not all of them. The sample carries roughly 6,000 clones, more than 75% recorded once. Study-level points and caveats: Clonality above 26.8% at surgery always came with endoscopic recurrence.

CDR3 length: 14 amino acids. Germline V gene lookup returns CDR1 LGHNA and CDR2 YSLEER. The V segment lost 3 bases and the J segment 5 bases; nucleotides outside the gene matches: 5. This receptor was obtained from an adult with Crohn's disease. Sequences were obtained from ileal tissue. This rearrangement joins TRBV4-3 to TRBJ1-1; TRBD1 aligns across 8 bases. This chain's CDR3 is CASSQAGGFTEAFF. As DNA, the CDR3 is TGCGCCAGCAGCCAGGCAGGGGGCTTTACTGAAGCTTTCTTT.